The rows below give T cell receptor beta chains drawn from one sample of a study of Graves' ophthalmopathy and Graves' hyperthyroidism. TCRdb passed the multiplex PCR reads through MiXCR, listing each CDR3 protein once. The data show roughly 1.1 million distinct CDR3 sequences, 35% to 45% seen once. Sequencing was carried out using peripheral blood or thyroid tissue (not recorded which). Receptors were obtained from an adult man with Graves' hyperthyroidism. Each CDR3 is given with its conserved first and last residue. Each record gives: CDR3 protein, CDR3 DNA, D gene, V gene, clone size, J gene. A D gene is named only where the DNA matches it firmly. Not every row has a clone size; where given, it reads once, few, many or a size class.

CDR3aa: CAINVQSESPHGYTF
CDR3nt: TGTGCCATCAATGTTCAGTCAGAAAGCCCTCATGGCTACACCTTC
d_gene: .
v_gene: TRBV10-3
abundance: many
j_gene: TRBJ1-2

CDR3aa: CASSPQPGYQETQYF
CDR3nt: TGTGCCAGCAGCCCCCAACCGGGGTACCAAGAGACCCAGTACTTC
d_gene: .
v_gene: TRBV7-2
abundance: .
j_gene: TRBJ2-5

CDR3aa: CASSSPLISAPLHF
CDR3nt: TGTGCCAGCAGCTCCCCGCTGATTTCGGCACCCCTCCACTTT
d_gene: .
v_gene: TRBV7-8
abundance: many
j_gene: TRBJ1-6

CDR3aa: CSVDPSYGYTF
CDR3nt: TGCAGCGTTGACCCCAGCTATGGCTACACCTTC
d_gene: .
v_gene: TRBV29-1
abundance: many
j_gene: TRBJ1-2

CDR3aa: CASSTGRAAYEQYF
CDR3nt: TGTGCCAGCAGCACAGGGAGGGCTGCCTACGAGCAGTACTTC
d_gene: .
v_gene: TRBV11-2
abundance: .
j_gene: TRBJ2-7

CDR3aa: CASSLYGATNQPQHF
CDR3nt: TGTGCCAGCAGCTTGTATGGGGCCACCAATCAGCCCCAGCATTTT
d_gene: .
v_gene: TRBV5-5
abundance: .
j_gene: TRBJ1-5

CDR3aa: CASSQDLNSKHQPQHF
CDR3nt: TGCGCCAGCAGCCAAGATCTTAACAGTAAACATCAGCCCCAGCATTTT
d_gene: .
v_gene: TRBV4-3
abundance: .
j_gene: TRBJ1-5

CDR3aa: CASSLKGAGELFF
CDR3nt: TGTGCCAGCAGTTTGAAGGGCGCCGGGGAGCTGTTTTTT
d_gene: .
v_gene: TRBV12-3/TRBV12-4
abundance: few
j_gene: TRBJ2-2

CDR3aa: CASTGDRGLGETQYF
CDR3nt: TGTGCCAGCACGGGGGACAGGGGGCTTGGGGAGACCCAGTACTTC
d_gene: TRBD1
v_gene: TRBV6-5
abundance: few
j_gene: TRBJ2-5

CDR3aa: CATRSSSRTDTGELFF
CDR3nt: TGTGCCACCAGGAGCAGTTCCCGGACAGACACCGGGGAGCTGTTTTTT
d_gene: .
v_gene: TRBV24-1
abundance: .
j_gene: TRBJ2-2

CDR3aa: CAISADRVNLGYTF
CDR3nt: TGTGCCATCAGTGCGGACAGGGTGAACTTAGGCTACACCTTC
d_gene: TRBD1
v_gene: TRBV10-3
abundance: .
j_gene: TRBJ1-2

CDR3aa: CASSYSRGRNDGHTF
CDR3nt: TGTGCCAGCAGCTACAGCAGGGGGCGAAATGATGGCCACACCTTC
d_gene: TRBD1
v_gene: TRBV5-6
abundance: .
j_gene: TRBJ1-2

CDR3aa: CSVERGGQGLGEQYF
CDR3nt: TGCAGCGTTGAACGTGGGGGACAGGGCCTGGGCGAGCAGTACTTC
d_gene: TRBD1
v_gene: TRBV29-1
abundance: many
j_gene: TRBJ2-7

CDR3aa: CASKNRGRHTEAFF
CDR3nt: TGTGCCAGCAAAAACAGGGGGCGCCACACTGAAGCTTTCTTT
d_gene: TRBD1
v_gene: TRBV12-3/TRBV12-4
abundance: .
j_gene: TRBJ1-1

CDR3aa: CSVGQDPEQYF
CDR3nt: TGCAGCGTGGGACAGGACCCCGAGCAGTACTTC
d_gene: TRBD1
v_gene: TRBV29-1
abundance: few
j_gene: TRBJ2-7

CDR3aa: CSAISRRAFF
CDR3nt: TGCAGTGCTATTTCCCGGCGGGCTTTCTTT
d_gene: .
v_gene: TRBV20-1
abundance: many
j_gene: TRBJ1-1

CDR3aa: CAISESPKRDGYTF
CDR3nt: TGTGCCATCAGTGAGTCACCCAAGAGGGATGGCTACACCTTC
d_gene: .
v_gene: TRBV10-3
abundance: many
j_gene: TRBJ1-2

CDR3aa: CASSPTGGDFDGELFF
CDR3nt: TGTGCCAGCAGCCCGACAGGGGGCGACTTTGACGGGGAGCTGTTTTTT
d_gene: TRBD1
v_gene: TRBV7-9
abundance: .
j_gene: TRBJ2-2

CDR3aa: CASRGARNEKLFF
CDR3nt: TGTGCTAGTCGGGGGGCCCGGAATGAAAAACTGTTTTTT
d_gene: .
v_gene: TRBV25-1
abundance: .
j_gene: TRBJ1-4

CDR3aa: CSARERGASGSYEQYF
CDR3nt: TGCAGTGCTAGAGAAAGGGGGGCTAGCGGGAGTTACGAGCAGTACTTC
d_gene: TRBD2
v_gene: TRBV20-1
abundance: .
j_gene: TRBJ2-7

CDR3aa: CSAGNRGTDTQYF
CDR3nt: TGCAGCGCTGGAAACAGGGGCACAGATACGCAGTATTTT
d_gene: .
v_gene: TRBV29-1
abundance: few
j_gene: TRBJ2-3

CDR3aa: CASSADGRGVSPLHF
CDR3nt: TGTGCCAGCAGCGCCGACGGCAGGGGGGTATCACCCCTCCACTTT
d_gene: TRBD1
v_gene: TRBV9
abundance: many
j_gene: TRBJ1-6

CDR3aa: CASSQDARYDEQYF
CDR3nt: TGCGCCAGCAGCCAAGATGCCAGGTACGACGAGCAGTACTTC
d_gene: .
v_gene: TRBV4-1
abundance: many
j_gene: TRBJ2-7

CDR3aa: CASSLLAGRETQYF
CDR3nt: TGTGCCAGTTCACTCCTAGCGGGAAGGGAGACCCAGTACTTC
d_gene: TRBD2
v_gene: TRBV19
abundance: .
j_gene: TRBJ2-5

CDR3aa: CASSGPTPGTGRNTEAFF
CDR3nt: TGTGCCAGCAGTGGGCCCACCCCCGGGACAGGGCGAAACACTGAAGCTTTCTTT
d_gene: TRBD1
v_gene: TRBV10-2
abundance: few
j_gene: TRBJ1-1

CDR3aa: CASSSREISSYEQYF
CDR3nt: TGTGCCAGCAGTTCAAGGGAGATTAGCTCCTACGAGCAGTACTTC
d_gene: .
v_gene: TRBV12-3/TRBV12-4
abundance: .
j_gene: TRBJ2-7

CDR3aa: CASSAGTSVLRSYEQYF
CDR3nt: TGCGCCAGCAGTGCCGGGACTAGCGTATTACGGTCCTACGAGCAGTACTTC
d_gene: TRBD2
v_gene: TRBV10-2
abundance: .
j_gene: TRBJ2-7

CDR3aa: CASKLGRGLWEQYF
CDR3nt: TGTGCCAGCAAATTAGGCAGGGGGCTGTGGGAGCAGTACTTC
d_gene: TRBD1
v_gene: TRBV2
abundance: .
j_gene: TRBJ2-7

CDR3aa: CSARKTSGGQETQYF
CDR3nt: TGCAGTGCTAGAAAGACTAGCGGGGGCCAAGAGACCCAGTACTTC
d_gene: TRBD2
v_gene: TRBV20-1
abundance: .
j_gene: TRBJ2-5

CDR3aa: CASKQGGINQPQHF
CDR3nt: TGTGCCAGCAAGCAGGGGGGTATCAATCAGCCCCAGCATTTT
d_gene: TRBD1
v_gene: TRBV25-1
abundance: .
j_gene: TRBJ1-5

CDR3aa: CSARHRDRGDTGELFF
CDR3nt: TGCAGTGCTAGACACCGGGACAGGGGGGACACCGGGGAGCTGTTTTTT
d_gene: TRBD1
v_gene: TRBV20-1
abundance: few
j_gene: TRBJ2-2

CDR3aa: CASSQDGRYTEAFF
CDR3nt: TGCGCCAGCAGCCAAGATGGGCGTTACACTGAAGCTTTCTTT
d_gene: .
v_gene: TRBV4-3
abundance: few
j_gene: TRBJ1-1

CDR3aa: CASSQHDPSIYEQYF
CDR3nt: TGTGCCAGCAGCCAACATGATCCTTCCATCTACGAGCAGTACTTC
d_gene: .
v_gene: TRBV14
abundance: many
j_gene: TRBJ2-7